These 5 T cell receptor beta chains were all obtained from the same sample, sequenced in a study of T cell repertoires in cytomegalovirus infection. One entry per CDR3 protein, called by TCRdb with MiXCR from the reads. The profile shows roughly 760,000 distinct CDR3 sequences, roughly 36% of them singletons. The sequencing input was PBMCs. These receptors were collected from a human donor in good health (CMV status not recorded). Some clones in this sample may be carry-over from other donors' samples.

V gene TRBV29-1 combines with J gene TRBJ2-7, with 14 bases identical to TRBD2. The CDR3 length is 14 residues. Germline trimming cut 3 bases from V and 7 bases from J; bases unmatched to any gene: 5. In germline, CDR1 is SQVTM, CDR2 ANQGSEA. CDR3 residues: CSVDLTSGRGEQYF. Written as DNA, the CDR3 is TGCAGCGTTGATCTGACTAGCGGGAGGGGTGAGCAGTACTTC.

V gene TRBV28 combines with J gene TRBJ2-7, with D possibly TRBD2 on 5 matching bases. V was shortened by 3 bases and J by 7 bases, with 13 bases between the two germline ends. Germline-derived CDR1 and CDR2 are MDHEN and SYDVKM. The CDR3 has 13 amino acids. CDR3 coding DNA: TGTGCCAGCAGTTTCCTCCAAAGGGAGGAGCAGTACTTC. Translation gives CASSFLQREEQYF. Full variable domain (remainder filled in from reference TRBV28 and TRBJ2-7): DVKVTQSSRYLVKRTGEKVFLECVQDMDHENMFWYRQDPGLGLRLIYFSYDVKMKEKGDIPEGYSVSREKKERFSLILESASTNQTSMYLCASSFLQREEQYFGPGTRLTVT.

Points on this clonotype: In this CDR3 the conserved last residue, phenylalanine or tryptophan, is missing, so a read error is likely. The J gene is TRBJ2-7, the V gene TRBV19; TRBD1 aligns across 9 bases. In germline, CDR1 is LNHDA, CDR2 SQIVND (reference sequence). V lost 11 bases and J lost 2; bases outside the gene matches: 13. There are 15 residues in the CDR3. The CDR3 protein is CAVGRMGQGPYEQYS. CDR3 in DNA: TGTGCCGTCGGACGTATGGGACAGGGCCCCTACGAGCAGTACTCC.

This clonotype was counted at least ten times. This CDR3 is CASSEYWDSNEQFF. The CDR3 nucleotides are TGTGCCAGCAGTGAATATTGGGATTCGAATGAGCAGTTCTTC. The rearrangement joins TRBV6-1 to TRBJ2-1; D ambiguous. The CDR3 runs to 14 residues. Trimming cost V 2 bases and J 7 bases, with 12 bases left between them. Germline CDR1 reads MNHNS; CDR2 reads SASEGT.

As concerns this clonotype: Likely a read error: the CDR3 ends without its conserved phenylalanine or tryptophan. CDR3 coding DNA: TGTGCCACCAGTGACCCGGGACTAGCGGGAGGGCGCAATGAGCAGTTCTTA. As protein: CATSDPGLAGGRNEQFL. This rearrangement joins TRBV24-1 to TRBJ2-1, with 16 bases fitting TRBD2. Germline-derived CDR1 and CDR2 are KGHDR and SFDVKD. The CDR3 totals 17 residues. The junction had 5 bases not matched to a gene; V was cut back by 4 bases and J by 6 bases.